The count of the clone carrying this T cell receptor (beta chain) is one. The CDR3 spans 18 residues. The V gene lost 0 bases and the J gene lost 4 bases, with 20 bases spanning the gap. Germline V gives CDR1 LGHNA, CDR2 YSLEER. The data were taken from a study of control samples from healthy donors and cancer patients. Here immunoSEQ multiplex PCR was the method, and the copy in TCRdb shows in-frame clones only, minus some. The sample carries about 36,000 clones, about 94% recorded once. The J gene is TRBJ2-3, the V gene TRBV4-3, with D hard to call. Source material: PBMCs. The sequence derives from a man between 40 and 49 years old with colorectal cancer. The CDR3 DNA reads TGCGCCAGCAGCCAAGATTTAGAACGGCGCAGACGGGCAGATACGCAGTATTTT. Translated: CASSQDLERRRRADTQYF.